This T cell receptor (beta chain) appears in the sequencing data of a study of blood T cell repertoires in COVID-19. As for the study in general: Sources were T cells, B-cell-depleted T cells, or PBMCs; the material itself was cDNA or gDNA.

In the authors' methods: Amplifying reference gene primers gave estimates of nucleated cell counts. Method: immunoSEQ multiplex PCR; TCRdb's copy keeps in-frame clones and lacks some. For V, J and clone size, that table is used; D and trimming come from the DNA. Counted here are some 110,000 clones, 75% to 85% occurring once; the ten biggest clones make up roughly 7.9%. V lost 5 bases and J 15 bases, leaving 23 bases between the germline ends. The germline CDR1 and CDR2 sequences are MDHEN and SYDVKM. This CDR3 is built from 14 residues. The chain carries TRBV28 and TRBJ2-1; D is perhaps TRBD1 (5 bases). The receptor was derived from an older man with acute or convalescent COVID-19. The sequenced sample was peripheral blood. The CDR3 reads CASSSTGLRLDGFF. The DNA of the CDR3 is TGTGCCAGCAGTAGTACAGGTCTGCGGCTAGATGGGTTCTTC.